This T cell receptor (beta chain) was profiled in a study of chemoradiotherapy in HPV16-positive cancers. Study-wide results and limits: Better recurrence-free survival went with HPV-responsive T-cell expansion in HPV16-positive patients.

The CDR3 loop spans 14 amino acids. Trimming removed 2 bases from V and 1 base from J, with 5 bases in between. In germline, CDR1 is SGHNT, CDR2 YENEEA. A remark on this clone: Antigen specificity is unknown.

This table comes from immunoSEQ multiplex PCR, and its TCRdb copy is limited to in-frame clones, with some not included. The sample consists of some 850 clones, about 80% of them appearing once. This specimen consisted of tumor tissue, obtained from a patient who underwent chemoradiotherapy. The clonotype comes from a human donor with HPV-associated anogenital cancer. V is TRBV11-3 and J is TRBJ2-2; D is undetermined. CDR3 sequence (DNA): TGTGCCAGCAGCTTATTAGGGAACACCGGGGAGCTGTTTTTT. It codes for CASSLLGNTGELFF.